A single T cell receptor (beta chain) is shown here with its context. Germline trimming cut 5 bases from V and 8 bases from J; bases unmatched to any gene: 15. Looked up from germline, CDR1 is SEHNR and CDR2 is FQNEAQ (reference sequence). CDR3 size: 16 residues. These data belong to a study of blood T cell repertoires in COVID-19. Whole-study context: There were acute and convalescent COVID-19 samples, and they came from the United States, Italy and Spain. Sources were T cells, B-cell-depleted T cells, or PBMCs; the material itself was cDNA or gDNA.

Per the authors' pipeline: Counts of nucleated cells, estimated from reference gene primer amplification, were obtained. Assay: immunoSEQ multiplex PCR; the TCRdb copy retains only in-frame clones and omits some. V and J calls and clone size are copied from that table; D and trimming were computed from the DNA. The profile shows over 400,000 clones, roughly 85% of them singletons. Specimen: peripheral blood. The TCR was taken from a woman aged 25 to 39 with active or convalescent COVID-19. V and J are TRBV7-9 and TRBJ2-3, with 8 nucleotides matching TRBD2. For the CDR3, the DNA is TGTGCCAGCAGCCCCCAAGTGGGGACTAGGTCGGGTACGCAGTATTTT. It encodes CASSPQVGTRSGTQYF. The full variable domain, completed using reference TRBV7-9 and TRBJ2-3, is DTGVSQNPRHKITKRGQNVTFRCDPISEHNRLYWYRQTLGQGPEFLTYFQNEAQLEKSRLLSDRFSAERPKGSFSTLEIQRTEQGDSAMYLCASSPQVGTRSGTQYFGPGTRLTVL.